These 27 T cell receptor beta chains were sequenced from one sample in a study of T cell responses to AZD1222 COVID-19 vaccine. The method was immunoSEQ multiplex PCR; TCRdb's version includes in-frame clones alone and lacks a portion of them. The repertoire holds more than 75,000 clones, with about 91% as singletons. The sequences come from peripheral blood, collected on day 0 of AZD1222 vaccination. The receptors here all came from an adult in good health.

This chain joins TRBV19 and TRBJ2-3, with 9 bases fitting TRBD2. J was trimmed by 3 bases and V by 5 bases; bases with no gene match: 6. In germline, CDR1 is LNHDA, CDR2 SQIVND (reference sequence). The CDR3 length is 15 residues. The CDR3 sequence: CASSDSGRWTDTQYF. The CDR3 coding sequence is TGTGCCAGTAGTGACAGCGGGAGGTGGACAGATACGCAGTATTTT.

J is TRBJ2-5 and V is TRBV5-1; no firm D call. Germline CDR1 and CDR2: SGHRS and YFSETQ. The CDR3 loop spans 13 amino acids. Trimming left V 3 bases short and J 5 bases short, with 11 bases between. CDR3 DNA sequence: TGCGCCAGCAGCTCAGAAGGGCGGGAGACCCAGTACTTC. Its translation: CASSSEGRETQYF.

This clone occurred a few times. CDR3 in amino acids: CAFRDRGNTEAFF. CDR3 coding DNA: TGTGCCTTTCGGGACAGGGGGAACACTGAAGCTTTCTTT. The gene calls are TRBV7-9 and TRBJ1-1; 10 bases line up with TRBD1. The CDR3 is 13 amino acids. Losses at the gene ends were 11 bases for V and 1 base for J; bases not matched to a gene: 4. The germline gives CDR1 SEHNR, CDR2 FQNEAQ (reference sequence).

The chain combines TRBV5-1 with TRBJ1-2, with D maybe TRBD1 (5 bases). CDR3 length: 14 amino acids. Germline V gene data show CDR1 as SGHRS and CDR2 as YFSETQ. Trimming removed 3 bases from V and 8 bases from J, with 17 bases in between. CDR3 bases: TGCGCCAGCAGCTCCCAGGCGGGGACGAAAGGCTACACCTTC. Its translation: CASSSQAGTKGYTF.

This chain uses TRBV7-2 with TRBJ2-1; no definite D call. Per germline, CDR1 SGHTA and CDR2 FQGNSA. The length of the CDR3 is 12 residues. V dropped 1 base and J dropped 8 bases, with 6 bases sitting between them. This chain's CDR3 is CASSLGVDEQFF. DNA for the CDR3: TGTGCCAGCAGCTTAGGTGTGGATGAGCAGTTCTTC.

Comments on this clone: Germline is not matched at one junction end, which may reflect a read error. The gene calls are TRBV7-9 and TRBJ1-5; 7 bases map to TRBD1. CDR1 is SEHNR and CDR2 is FQNEAQ in the germline V gene (reference sequence). The CDR3 sequence is 12 residues long. CDR3 residues: CASRGGNQPQHF. DNA for the CDR3: TGTGCCAGCAGAGGGGGCAACCAGCCCCAGCATTTT.

The rearrangement joins TRBV7-9 to TRBJ2-5, with D uncertain. Germline V gene lookup returns CDR1 SEHNR and CDR2 FQNEAQ (reference sequence). The CDR3 sequence is 13 residues long. Trimming cost V 5 bases and J 5 bases, with 12 bases left between them. The CDR3, as DNA: TGTGCCAGCAGCCCGATAGAGGCGGAGACCCAGTACTTC. Amino acids: CASSPIEAETQYF.

This clone was observed once. The V call is TRBV6-5, the J call TRBJ1-5; no clear D gene. The germline V gene has CDR1 MNHEY and CDR2 SVGAGI. The V and J ends lost 6 bases and 1 base respectively, with 10 bases between them. CDR3 length: 14 amino acids. CDR3 in amino acids: CASSQTVSNQPQHF. The CDR3, as DNA: TGTGCCAGCAGCCAAACAGTCAGCAATCAGCCCCAGCATTTT.

The rearrangement links TRBV20-1 to TRBJ1-1, with D hard to call. Germline CDR1 DFQATT, CDR2 SNEGSKA (reference sequence). The germline V and J ends were trimmed by 5 bases and 7 bases, with 11 bases remaining between them. The CDR3 runs 11 residues. The CDR3 nucleotides are TGCAGTGCTGGCGGTTTTATTGAAGCTTTCTTT. Its protein product is CSAGGFIEAFF.

This clone came up a few times. This chain uses TRBV5-1 with TRBJ2-1; 7 bases agree with TRBD1. This CDR3 region has 14 residues. V dropped 4 bases and J dropped 8; count of bases not matched to a gene: 9. Germline V gene sequence: CDR1 SGHRS, CDR2 YFSETQ. The CDR3 protein is CASSIGTVTDEQFF. As DNA, the CDR3 is TGCGCCAGCAGCATCGGGACAGTGACGGATGAGCAGTTCTTC.

The chain employs TRBV4-1 and TRBJ1-1, with 11 bases matching TRBD1. V dropped 9 bases and J dropped 4; count of bases not matched to a gene: 4. The CDR3 length is 13 residues. Germline V gene sequence: CDR1 MGHRA, CDR2 YSYEKL. DNA for the CDR3: TGCGCCAGTGCCGGGACAGGGGGCACTGAAGCTTTCTTT. This translates into CASAGTGGTEAFF.

The table lists this clone with a count of one. The CDR3 is CASSYGGGSEKLFF. For the CDR3, the DNA is TGTGCCAGCAGTTACGGGGGCGGGAGTGAAAAACTGTTTTTT. V usage is TRBV6-5 and J usage is TRBJ1-4, with D possibly being TRBD1 (6 bases). The germline V gene encodes CDR1 MNHEY and CDR2 SVGAGI. This CDR3 spans 14 amino acids. The ends were cut back, 2 bases at V and 7 bases at J, with 11 bases in the middle.

The J gene is TRBJ1-2, the V gene TRBV6-5; possibly TRBD1 for D (6 bases). V lost 7 bases to trimming and J lost 4 bases, with 13 bases between them. The CDR3 totals 13 residues. Germline loops: CDR1 MNHEY, CDR2 SVGAGI. For the CDR3, the DNA is TGTGCCAGCACTCAAAGGGGGGGCTATGGCTACACCTTC. The encoded protein is CASTQRGGYGYTF.

V usage is TRBV28 and J usage is TRBJ1-4, with D unresolved. Per germline, CDR1 MDHEN and CDR2 SYDVKM. Deletions cut 3 bases from V and 0 bases from J, with 5 bases between. CDR3 size: 14 residues. The CDR3, as DNA: TGTGCCAGCAGTTTCAGCGCAACTAATGAAAAACTGTTTTTT. Translation: CASSFSATNEKLFF.

The chain recombines TRBV6-6 with TRBJ1-2; unclear D gene. CDR1 is MNHNY, CDR2 SVGAGI, per germline (reference sequence). The CDR3 spans 12 residues. CDR3 in amino acids: CAYGGLSYGYTF. The DNA for the CDR3 is TGTGCGTATGGTGGGCTGAGCTATGGCTACACCTTC.

The chain joins TRBV6-5 to TRBJ1-2; no firm D call. Germline V gene data show CDR1 as MNHEY and CDR2 as SVGAGI. The CDR3 has 14 amino acids. The V end was cut by 6 bases, the J end by 4 bases, with 15 bases between. CDR3 nucleotides: TGTGCCAGCAGGTCCCTAAGGGAGGGCTATGGCTACACCTTC. It is translated as CASRSLREGYGYTF.

The chain carries TRBV18 and TRBJ1-2, with 9 bases identical to TRBD1. V was pared by 3 bases and J by 5 bases, with 10 bases of the junction left unmatched. Germline V gene data show CDR1 as KGHSH and CDR2 as LQKENI. This CDR3 spans 16 amino acids. The CDR3 protein is CASSPGQGPFLYGYTF. In DNA, the CDR3 is TGTGCCAGCTCACCCGGACAGGGGCCATTCCTTTATGGCTACACCTTC.

This clone has just one count. The J gene is TRBJ2-4, the V gene TRBV11-2, with 8 bases that match TRBD2. Trimming at V came to 5 bases and at J to 2 bases, leaving 8 bases not matched to a gene. The CDR3 consists of 16 residues. The germline V gene has CDR1 SGHAT and CDR2 FQNNGV. CDR3 amino acids: CASSPLAGRTKNIQYF. CDR3 sequence (DNA): TGTGCCAGCAGCCCCTTAGCGGGAAGGACCAAAAACATTCAGTACTTC. Full variable domain (rest looked up from reference TRBV11-2 and TRBJ2-4): EAGVAQSPRYKIIEKRQSVAFWCNPISGHATLYWYQQILGQGPKLLIQFQNNGVVDDSQLPKDRFSAERLKGVDSTLKIQPAKLEDSAVYLCASSPLAGRTKNIQYFGAGTRLSVL.

The chain employs TRBV30 and TRBJ2-7, with 9 bases matching TRBD2. Germline V gene lookup returns CDR1 GTSNPN and CDR2 SVGIG (reference sequence). V trimming: 3 bases; J trimming: 0 bases; junction bases outside the gene matches: 6. The CDR3 loop spans 15 amino acids. The CDR3 nucleotides are TGTGCCTGGAGGACTAGCGGAGTGGACTCCTACGAGCAGTACTTC. Translated: CAWRTSGVDSYEQYF.

This chain joins TRBV6-5 and TRBJ1-1; unclear D gene. The CDR3 loop spans 13 amino acids. Trimming stripped 2 bases from V and 4 bases from J, with 8 bases between. From germline, CDR1 is MNHEY and CDR2 SVGAGI. Here the CDR3 DNA reads TGTGCCAGCAGTTACAGTGTGGCCACTGAAGCTTTCTTT. Residues: CASSYSVATEAFF.

This sequence joins TRBV5-4 and TRBJ2-5, with D hard to call. The germline V gene encodes CDR1 SGHNT and CDR2 YYREEE (reference sequence). The germline V and J ends were trimmed by 0 bases and 2 bases, with 8 bases remaining between them. This CDR3 comprises 14 residues. In nucleotides, the CDR3 is TGTGCCAGCAGCTTGGGTTTGGCGCAAGAGACCCAGTACTTC. Its translation is CASSLGLAQETQYF. Full variable domain (remainder filled in from reference TRBV5-4 and TRBJ2-5): ETGVTQSPTHLIKTRGQQVTLRCSSQSGHNTVSWYQQALGQGPQFIFQYYREEENGRGNFPPRFSGLQFPNYSSELNVNALELDDSALYLCASSLGLAQETQYFGPGTRLLVL.

The V gene is TRBV2, the J gene TRBJ2-5; 12 bases line up with TRBD2. The CDR3 spans 15 residues. Unmatched junction bases numbered 5, after V lost 4 bases and J lost 5 bases. Germline values: CDR1 SNHLY, CDR2 FYNNEI. CDR3 coding DNA: TGTGCCAGCAGTGGGACTAGCGGGGAGGGGGAGACCCAGTACTTC. Its translation: CASSGTSGEGETQYF.

This clone appeared a single time. V usage is TRBV19 and J usage is TRBJ1-2; D ambiguous. Trimming stripped 1 base from V and 3 bases from J, with 15 bases between. CDR1 LNHDA and CDR2 SQIVND come from the germline V gene (reference sequence). CDR3 length: 16 residues. For the CDR3, the DNA is TGTGCCAGTAGTATAGCCCCCGTTGACGGGGACTATGGCTACACCTTC. This sequence encodes CASSIAPVDGDYGYTF. Filled out from reference TRBV19 and TRBJ1-2, the complete variable domain reads DGGITQSPKYLFRKEGQNVTLSCEQNLNHDAMYWYRQDPGQGLRLIYYSQIVNDFQKGDIAEGYSVSREKKESFPLTVTSAQKNPTAFYLCASSIAPVDGDYGYTFGSGTRLTVV.

The chain joins TRBV2 to TRBJ2-7; D unclear. Germline CDR1 SNHLY, CDR2 FYNNEI. Trimming stripped 6 bases from V and 4 bases from J, with 10 bases between. The CDR3 extends over 12 amino acids. In DNA, the CDR3 is TGTGCCAGCAGACCAGAGATTTACGAGCAGTACTTC. Its protein is CASRPEIYEQYF.

This sequence joins TRBV4-2 and TRBJ1-5, with no clear D. The CDR3 spans 18 residues. The germline V gene encodes CDR1 LGHNA and CDR2 YNFKEQ. V was shortened by 1 base and J by 0 bases, with 16 bases between the two germline ends. The CDR3 protein is CASSQGLPGGDSNQPQHF. CDR3 nucleotide sequence: TGTGCCAGCAGCCAAGGCCTACCGGGCGGGGATAGCAATCAGCCCCAGCATTTT.

The rearrangement joins TRBV6-2 or TRBV6-3 to TRBJ2-4, with D unclear. Trimming cost V 2 bases and J 0 bases, with 11 bases left between them. CDR3 length: 16 residues. CDR1 MNHEY and CDR2 SVGEGT come from the germline V gene. This chain's CDR3 is CASSYVNSLAKNIQYF. CDR3 bases: TGTGCCAGCAGTTACGTAAACAGTCTAGCCAAAAACATTCAGTACTTC.

This chain uses TRBV30 with TRBJ1-6; D unclear. V was cut by 4 bases and J by 7 bases, with 11 bases left in between. The CDR3 consists of 13 residues. Germline values: CDR1 GTSNPN, CDR2 SVGIG (reference sequence). In DNA, the CDR3 is TGTGCCTGGATGCGAGGTCGGAATTCACCCCTCCACTTT. This sequence encodes CAWMRGRNSPLHF. Supplemented by reference TRBV30 and TRBJ1-6, the full variable domain reads SQTIHQWPATLVQPVGSPLSLECTVEGTSNPNLYWYRQAAGRGLQLLFYSVGIGQISSEVPQNLSASRPQDRQFILSSKKLLLSDSGFYLCAWMRGRNSPLHFGNGTRLTVT.